This section outlines one T cell receptor beta chain sequence together with its context. Its target is not known. The data were obtained in a study of beta chain features in type 1 diabetes. CDR3 length: 16 amino acids. The ends lost 9 bases at V and 4 bases at J; junction bases unmatched: 12. Germline-derived CDR1 and CDR2 are SGHAT and FQNNGV. Overall study findings and caveats: Researchers reported that naive, central memory and Treg TCRB repertoires appeared more similar in patients than in healthy donors.

Investigators reverse transcribed all isolated RNA, so they sequenced expressed TCRB transcripts. Deep immunoSEQ sequencing covered naive, central memory and regulatory T cell samples. Assay: immunoSEQ multiplex PCR; the TCRdb copy retains only in-frame clones and omits some. The sample contains 450,000 to 600,000 clones, 30% of which appear only once. The specimen sequenced was naive CD4+ T cells from blood. The V gene is TRBV11-2, the J gene TRBJ2-1, with 10 bases identical to TRBD2. This sequence originates from a man aged 18 to 30 in good health. The CDR3 spells CARIFPLAGVYNEQFF. The CDR3 DNA reads TGTGCCAGAATATTCCCGCTAGCGGGAGTGTACAATGAGCAGTTCTTC.